This record covers a single T cell receptor beta chain. In the authors' methods: Nucleated cell counts were estimated from reference gene primer amplification. Generated by immunoSEQ multiplex PCR, the TCRdb table keeps only in-frame clones and is missing some. That table gives V, J and clone size, and the DNA gave D and trimming. The sample holds around 300,000 clones, 88% seen once. This sample is part of a study of blood T cell repertoires in COVID-19. The overall study: PBMCs, B-cell-depleted T cells, or T cells provided the cDNA or gDNA that made up the material.

From germline, CDR1 is LNHDA and CDR2 SQIVND (reference sequence). V shed 4 bases, J shed 4 bases, and the junction held 10 bases outside the gene matches. CDR3 length: 17 amino acids. Residents of about two dozen US areas, aged roughly 18 to 95 years, made up the participants. Which cohort a participant joined came from the clinical history participants gave. This chain connects TRBV19 to TRBJ2-2; 9 positions agree with TRBD1. This receptor was taken from a man aged 25 to 40 who had recovered from COVID-19. Sequenced sample: PBMCs or T cells enriched from blood (not recorded which). This chain's CDR3 is CASSKGTGSPSTGELFF. DNA for the CDR3: TGTGCCAGTAGTAAGGGGACAGGGTCACCCAGCACCGGGGAGCTGTTTTTT. Together with reference TRBV19 and TRBJ2-2, the CDR3 gives the full variable domain: DGGITQSPKYLFRKEGQNVTLSCEQNLNHDAMYWYRQDPGQGLRLIYYSQIVNDFQKGDIAEGYSVSREKKESFPLTVTSAQKNPTAFYLCASSKGTGSPSTGELFFGEGSRLTVL.